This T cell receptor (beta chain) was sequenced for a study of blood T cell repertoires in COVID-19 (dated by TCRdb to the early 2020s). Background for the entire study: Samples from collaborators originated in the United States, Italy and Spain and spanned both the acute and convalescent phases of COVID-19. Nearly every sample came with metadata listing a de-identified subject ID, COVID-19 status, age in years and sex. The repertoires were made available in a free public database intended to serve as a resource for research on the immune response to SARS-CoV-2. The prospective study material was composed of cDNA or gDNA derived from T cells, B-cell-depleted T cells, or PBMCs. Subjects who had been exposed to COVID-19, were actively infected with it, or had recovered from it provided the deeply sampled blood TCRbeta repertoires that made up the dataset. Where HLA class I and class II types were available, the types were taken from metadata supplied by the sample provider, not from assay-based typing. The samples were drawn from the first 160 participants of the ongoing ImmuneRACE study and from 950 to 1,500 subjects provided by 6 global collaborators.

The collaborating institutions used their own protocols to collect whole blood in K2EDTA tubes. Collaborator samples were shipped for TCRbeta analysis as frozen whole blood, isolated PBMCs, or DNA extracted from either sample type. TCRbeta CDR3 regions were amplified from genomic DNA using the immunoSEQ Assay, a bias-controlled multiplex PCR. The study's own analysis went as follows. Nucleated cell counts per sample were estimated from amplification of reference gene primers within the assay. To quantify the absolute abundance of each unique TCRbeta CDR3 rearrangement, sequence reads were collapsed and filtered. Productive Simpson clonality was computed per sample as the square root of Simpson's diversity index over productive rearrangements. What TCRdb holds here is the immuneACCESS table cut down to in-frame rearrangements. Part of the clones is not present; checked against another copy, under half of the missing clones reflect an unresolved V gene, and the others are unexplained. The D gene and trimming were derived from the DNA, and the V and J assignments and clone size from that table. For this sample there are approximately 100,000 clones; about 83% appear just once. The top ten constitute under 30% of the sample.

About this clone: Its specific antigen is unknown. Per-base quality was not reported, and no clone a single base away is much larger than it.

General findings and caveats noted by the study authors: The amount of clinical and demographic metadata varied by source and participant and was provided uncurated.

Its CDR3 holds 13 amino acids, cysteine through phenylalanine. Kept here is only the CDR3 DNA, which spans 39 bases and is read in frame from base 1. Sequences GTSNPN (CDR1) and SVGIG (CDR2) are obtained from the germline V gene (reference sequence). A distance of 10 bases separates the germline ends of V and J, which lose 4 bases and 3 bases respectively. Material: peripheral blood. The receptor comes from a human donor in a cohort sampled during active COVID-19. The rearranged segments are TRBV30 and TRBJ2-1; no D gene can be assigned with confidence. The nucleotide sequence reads TGTGCCTGGACGCAGTCCAGCTACAATGAGCAGTTCTTC. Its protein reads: CAWTQSSYNEQFF.